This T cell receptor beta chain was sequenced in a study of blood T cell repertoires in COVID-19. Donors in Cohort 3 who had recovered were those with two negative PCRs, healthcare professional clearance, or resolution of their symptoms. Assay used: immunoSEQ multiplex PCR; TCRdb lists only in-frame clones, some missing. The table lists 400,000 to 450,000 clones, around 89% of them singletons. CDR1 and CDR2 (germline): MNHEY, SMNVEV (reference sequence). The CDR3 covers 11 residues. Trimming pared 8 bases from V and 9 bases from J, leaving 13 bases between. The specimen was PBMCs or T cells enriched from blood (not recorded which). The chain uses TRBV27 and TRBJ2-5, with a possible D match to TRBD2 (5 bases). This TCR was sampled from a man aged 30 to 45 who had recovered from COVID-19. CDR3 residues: CASGAGAAQYF. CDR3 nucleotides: TGTGCCAGCGGCGCGGGTGCGGCCCAGTACTTC.